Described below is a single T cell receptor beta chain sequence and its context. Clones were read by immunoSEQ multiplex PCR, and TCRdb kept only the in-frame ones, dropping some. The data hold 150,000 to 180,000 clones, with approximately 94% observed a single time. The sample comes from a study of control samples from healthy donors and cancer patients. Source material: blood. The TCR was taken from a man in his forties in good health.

CDR3 region: CASSLVVFRSPRDQPQHF. CDR3 sequence (DNA): TGTGCCAGCAGTTTAGTGGTTTTTAGGAGCCCCAGGGATCAGCCCCAGCATTTT. The gene calls are TRBV28 and TRBJ1-5; D is perhaps TRBD1 (5 bases). Trimming removed 2 bases at V and 5 bases at J, with 22 bases between. Germline assignment: CDR1 MDHEN and CDR2 SYDVKM. This CDR3 region has 18 residues. Full variable domain (missing parts from reference TRBV28 and TRBJ1-5): DVKVTQSSRYLVKRTGEKVFLECVQDMDHENMFWYRQDPGLGLRLIYFSYDVKMKEKGDIPEGYSVSREKKERFSLILESASTNQTSMYLCASSLVVFRSPRDQPQHFGDGTRLSIL.